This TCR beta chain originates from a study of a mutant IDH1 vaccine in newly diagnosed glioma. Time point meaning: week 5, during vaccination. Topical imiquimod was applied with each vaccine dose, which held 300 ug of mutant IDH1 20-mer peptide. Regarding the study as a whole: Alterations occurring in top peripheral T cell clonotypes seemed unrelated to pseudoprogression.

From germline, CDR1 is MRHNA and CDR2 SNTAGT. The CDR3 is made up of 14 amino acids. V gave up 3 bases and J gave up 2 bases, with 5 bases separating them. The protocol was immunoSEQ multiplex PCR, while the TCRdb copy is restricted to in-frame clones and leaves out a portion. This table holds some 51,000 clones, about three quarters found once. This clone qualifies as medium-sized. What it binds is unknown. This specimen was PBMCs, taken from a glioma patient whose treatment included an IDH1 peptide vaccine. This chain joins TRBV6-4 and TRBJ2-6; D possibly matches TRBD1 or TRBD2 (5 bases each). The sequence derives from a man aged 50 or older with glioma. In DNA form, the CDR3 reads TGTGCCAGCAGTGAGGGGGCTGGGGCCAACGTCCTGACTTTC. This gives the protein CASSEGAGANVLTF.